The sequence of this T cell receptor beta chain was determined in a study of early T cells in non-severe SARS-CoV-2 infection. Study-level background: The chains were unpaired, and the sequenced material was bulk RNA from unsorted whole blood. Overall study findings and caveats: VDJdb matching, biased toward anti-spike CD8 responses, missed private and CD4 specificities.

Germline CDR1 is SQVTM and CDR2 is ANQGSEA. The ends were cut back, 3 bases at V and 5 bases at J, with 13 bases in the middle. The CDR3 is 13 residues long. A word on this clonotype: Its specificity is unknown.

Unique molecular identifiers tagged individual cDNA molecules. Each CDR3 protein gets one entry after TCRdb re-called the 5' RACE reads with MiXCR. This table holds about 98,000 distinct CDR3 sequences, 14% found once. The TCR was taken from an adult who was a healthcare worker with PCR-confirmed SARS-CoV-2 infection or an uninfected control (not recorded which). Source material: whole blood. This chain links TRBV29-1 with TRBJ1-1; D may be TRBD1 (5 bases). CDR3 region: CSVEGGRGTEAFF. Here the CDR3 DNA reads TGCAGCGTTGAGGGGGGGAGAGGGACTGAAGCTTTCTTT. The variable domain in full, with the rest retrieved from reference TRBV29-1 and TRBJ1-1, is SAVISQKPSRDICQRGTSLTIQCQVDSQVTMMFWYRQQPGQSLTLIATANQGSEATYESGFVIDKFPISRPNLTFSTLTVSNMSPEDSSIYLCSVEGGRGTEAFFGQGTRLTVV.